This T cell receptor beta chain is drawn from a study of T cell responses to AZD1222 COVID-19 vaccine. Overall study context: Investigators merged groups given second doses at roughly 4 or roughly 12 weeks. Study results and caveats: There were mostly white British donors and more females than males, and clonal diversity was possibly underestimated. Sampling that yielded the repertoires occurred only after the peak T cell response.

This clone was observed a single time. Its antigen is not identified. Sequencing was performed with immunoSEQ multiplex PCR; in TCRdb, only in-frame clones are kept and a portion is missing. This sample has 95,000 to 150,000 clones; around 91% occur once, and the top ten carry about 3.1%. V lost 0 bases, J lost 3 bases, and 4 bases stayed unmatched. This CDR3 has 15 amino acids. Germline V lookup: CDR1 SGHVS, CDR2 FQNEAQ. V gene TRBV7-8 combines with J gene TRBJ2-7; 8 positions agree with TRBD2. Sample: peripheral blood, taken on day 0 of AZD1222 vaccination. This TCR came from an adult in good health. The DNA of the CDR3 is TGTGCCAGCAGCTTAGCTTTACTAGCGGACTACGAGCAGTACTTC. Its translation is CASSLALLADYEQYF.